The 17 T cell receptor beta chains given below trace back to one sample, sequenced in a study of cytomegalovirus exposure and HLA in healthy donors. 60 Vbeta and 13 Jbeta primers were used in PCR. TCRdb keeps only in-frame clones here, not all; method: immunoSEQ multiplex PCR. The table shows roughly 60,000 clones, with roughly 80% occurring only once. Source material: PBMCs. Receptor source: a woman between 40 and 50 years old in good health and CMV-seropositive.

This CDR3 reads CASSVGTGGGRLEAFF. In DNA form, the CDR3 reads TGTGCCAGCAGCGTAGGGACAGGGGGGGGGAGACTGGAAGCTTTCTTT. This chain uses TRBV9 with TRBJ1-1; TRBD1 aligns across 10 bases. This CDR3 comprises 16 residues. The V and J ends lost 0 bases and 8 bases, in that order; junction bases with no gene match: 10. Germline assignment: CDR1 SGDLS and CDR2 YYNGEE.

The J gene is TRBJ2-7, the V gene TRBV15; the match to TRBD1 covers 7 bases. CDR3 length equals 13 residues. CDR1 and CDR2 (germline): LNHNV, YYDKDF (reference sequence). Trimming at V came to 0 bases and at J to 6 bases, leaving 2 bases not matched to a gene. The CDR3 DNA is TGTGCCACCAGCAGAGATTACAGGGGCGAGCAGTACTTC. Its protein product is CATSRDYRGEQYF. Using reference TRBV15 and TRBJ2-7 for the parts outside the CDR3, the full variable domain is DAMVIQNPRYQVTQFGKPVTLSCSQTLNHNVMYWYQQKSSQAPKLLFHYYDKDFNNEADTPDNFQSRRPNTSFCFLDIRSPGLGDTAMYLCATSRDYRGEQYFGPGTRLTVT.

This clone occurred a few times. CDR3 DNA sequence: TGTGCCAGCAGCTTCCCGGGGACAGGGGATTCACCCCTCCACTTT. Its translation is CASSFPGTGDSPLHF. The chain has TRBV4-2 and TRBJ1-6, with 10 bases lining up with TRBD1. CDR1 is LGHNA, CDR2 YNFKEQ, per germline. Losses at the gene ends were 5 bases for V and 8 bases for J; bases not matched to a gene: 6. The CDR3 sequence is 15 residues long.

This clone was picked up one time. The chain is built from TRBV1 and TRBJ2-2; the table's D call TRBD2 went unverified against the DNA. TRBV1 is marked as a pseudogene. The CDR3 runs to 17 residues. The CDR3: CTSSQEPGGPNTGELFF. The CDR3 coding sequence is TGCACCAGCAGCCAAGAACCCGGGGGGCCCAACACCGGGGAGCTGTTTTTT.

The rearrangement links TRBV9 to TRBJ1-2; a weak D match, TRBD1 (6 bases). Trimming removed 4 bases at V and 8 bases at J, with 9 bases between. Germline lookup yields CDR1 SGDLS and CDR2 YYNGEE. The CDR3 spans 11 residues. Here the CDR3 reads CASSTRGGYTF. As DNA, the CDR3 is TGTGCCAGCAGCACCAGGGGCGGCTACACCTTC.

The chain joins TRBV25-1 to TRBJ2-7, with 7 bases matching TRBD2. CDR3 length: 12 residues. V was pared by 7 bases and J by 3 bases, with 3 bases of the junction left unmatched. Germline CDR1 and CDR2: MGHDK and SYGVNS. The CDR3 sequence: CASTGGGYEQYF. The CDR3 bases are TGTGCCAGCACTGGGGGGGGCTACGAGCAGTACTTC.

This chain connects TRBV19 to TRBJ2-7, with D perhaps TRBD1 (5 bases). This CDR3 contains 14 residues. V was trimmed by 1 base and J by 4 bases, leaving 11 bases between them. Germline CDR1 LNHDA, CDR2 SQIVND (reference sequence). CDR3 DNA: TGTGCCAGTAGTATAGTTACAGGACCGTACGAGCAGTACTTC. As protein: CASSIVTGPYEQYF.

V and J are TRBV5-1 and TRBJ2-2, with TRBD1 matching 7 bases. J lost 5 bases, V lost 0 bases, and 4 bases had no gene match. The CDR3 sequence is 15 residues long. CDR1 is SGHRS, CDR2 YFSETQ, per germline. CDR3 sequence: CASSLEVTGTGELFF. The CDR3 DNA sequence: TGCGCCAGCAGCTTGGAAGTGACAGGGACCGGGGAGCTGTTTTTT.

The genes are TRBV7-2 and TRBJ1-2, with D hard to call. The germline V gene encodes CDR1 SGHTA and CDR2 FQGNSA. Trimming pared 2 bases from V and 8 bases from J, leaving 6 bases between. This CDR3 is 11 amino acids long. CDR3 residues: CASSLLEGYTF. The CDR3 nucleotides read TGTGCCAGCAGCTTATTAGAAGGCTACACCTTC.

This rearrangement joins TRBV10-3 to TRBJ2-7, with 7 positions matching TRBD1. The CDR3 has 14 residues. Germline lookup yields CDR1 ENHRY and CDR2 SYGVKD. V was pared by 10 bases and J by 4 bases, with 13 bases of the junction left unmatched. The CDR3 nucleotides are TGTGCCAGCCTATCGACAGGGACGTCATACGAGCAGTACTTC. Its translation is CASLSTGTSYEQYF.

V and J are TRBV6-1 and TRBJ1-2; D uncertain. Germline lookup yields CDR1 MNHNS and CDR2 SASEGT. The CDR3 spans 14 residues. The V gene lost 6 bases and the J gene lost 2 bases, with 13 bases spanning the gap. CDR3: CASRAGYSNYGYTF. Here the CDR3 DNA reads TGTGCCAGCAGGGCGGGATATTCAAACTATGGCTACACCTTC.

The chain is built from TRBV4-3 and TRBJ1-1; D possibly corresponds to TRBD1 (6 bases). The germline gives CDR1 LGHNA, CDR2 YSLEER. V was cut by 0 bases and J by 8 bases, with 16 bases left in between. This CDR3 has 15 residues. The CDR3: CASSQDTRGIKEAFF. In DNA, the CDR3 is TGCGCCAGCAGCCAAGATACCAGGGGCATAAAAGAAGCTTTCTTT.

The V call is TRBV6-6, the J call TRBJ1-2; D might be TRBD1 (6 bases). Germline assignment: CDR1 MNHNY and CDR2 SVGAGI (reference sequence). The CDR3 is made up of 15 amino acids. With 2 bases removed from V and 2 bases from J, the gap between germline ends came to 12 bases. CDR3 loop: CASSYPGQSNYGYTF. CDR3 sequence (DNA): TGTGCCAGCAGTTACCCGGGACAATCAAACTATGGCTACACCTTC.

This clone was detected only once. This chain connects TRBV18 to TRBJ2-5; D perhaps matches TRBD1 (6 bases). The last part of the DNA fits TRBJ2-7 better; the J call may be wrong. CDR3 length equals 17 residues. Germline CDR1 KGHSH, CDR2 LQKENI. The CDR3 loop is CASSPYGPGTPIYEQYF. CDR3 DNA sequence: TGTGCCAGCTCACCATACGGTCCCGGGACACCAATCTACGAGCAGTACTTC.

The chain has TRBV19 and TRBJ2-7; D possibly corresponds to TRBD1 (5 bases). CDR1 is LNHDA, CDR2 SQIVND, per germline (reference sequence). The CDR3 is 14 residues long. With 3 bases removed from V and 2 bases from J, the gap between germline ends came to 11 bases. The CDR3 spells CASSISAGTYEQYF. As DNA, the CDR3 is TGTGCCAGTAGTATCTCGGCAGGGACCTACGAGCAGTACTTC.

The chain couples TRBV9 to TRBJ1-6, with TRBD1 as a possible D gene (5 bases). From germline, CDR1 is SGDLS and CDR2 YYNGEE. Trimming removed 0 bases at V and 3 bases at J, with 19 bases between. The CDR3 spans 19 residues. The CDR3 DNA reads TGTGCCAGCAGCGTAGGTGAAGGGGAGGAGGACTACTATAATTCACCCCTCCACTTT. This gives the protein CASSVGEGEEDYYNSPLHF.

The gene calls are TRBV27 and TRBJ2-1; TRBD1 is a possible D gene (7 bases). This CDR3 is built from 14 residues. Trimming removed 6 bases from V and 7 bases from J, with 16 bases in between. Germline CDR1 is MNHEY and CDR2 is SMNVEV (reference sequence). The CDR3 loop reads CASSQTGEANEQFF. CDR3 in DNA: TGTGCCAGCAGCCAAACAGGGGAGGCTAATGAGCAGTTCTTC.